This T cell receptor beta chain was obtained from a study of technical replicates of blood from several donors. Germline V CDR1 and CDR2: SGHRS, YFSETQ. Germline trimming cut 4 bases from V and 6 bases from J; bases unmatched to any gene: 7. The CDR3 loop spans 15 amino acids. Profiling relied on immunoSEQ multiplex PCR, and the TCRdb table lists in-frame clones only, not all of them. The repertoire holds fewer than 90,000 clones, around 94% seen once, with approximately 0.25% in the top ten. The receptor's source is a human donor in good health. The V and J genes are TRBV5-1 and TRBJ1-4, with 9 bases matching TRBD1. Specimen: T cells isolated from PBMCs. Here the CDR3 DNA reads TGCGCCAGCAGCAGATCGACAGGGGGGGATGAAAAACTGTTTTTT. This codes for CASSRSTGGDEKLFF.